These 15 T cell receptor beta chains were sequenced from one sample in a study of blood T cell repertoires in COVID-19. Libraries were prepared by immunoSEQ multiplex PCR; TCRdb keeps only in-frame clonotypes and omits some of them. The sample holds 95,000 to 150,000 clones, approximately 85% seen once. Sequencing input: peripheral blood. These receptors were taken from an older man with acute or convalescent COVID-19.

CDR3 in amino acids: CAVIVQGMTEAFF. The CDR3 nucleotides are TGTGCCGTAATCGTCCAGGGTATGACTGAAGCTTTCTTT. The chain is built from TRBV12-3 or TRBV12-4 and TRBJ1-1; weak D call: TRBD1 (5 bases). The V end lost 11 bases, the J end lost 5 bases, and 18 bases lay between the germline ends. The CDR3 sequence is 13 residues long.

This clone was found once. J is TRBJ1-1 and V is TRBV7-9; a weak D match, TRBD1 (6 bases). The CDR3 sequence is 14 residues long. Germline V gene lookup returns CDR1 SEHNR and CDR2 FQNEAQ (reference sequence). Trimming shortened V by 4 bases and J by 4 bases, and 13 bases separated the two germline ends. CDR3 sequence reads: CASSYREMGTEAFF. The CDR3 DNA follows: TGTGCCAGCAGCTACAGGGAAATGGGCACTGAAGCTTTCTTT.

The chain employs TRBV11-2 and TRBJ2-2, with TRBD1 identical over 8 bases. The junction had 3 bases not matched to a gene; V was cut back by 7 bases and J by 2 bases. The germline V gene encodes CDR1 SGHAT and CDR2 FQNNGV. CDR3 length equals 14 residues. The DNA of the CDR3 is TGTGCCAGCACAGGGGGCGTTAACACCGGGGAGCTGTTTTTT. Its protein is CASTGGVNTGELFF.

CDR3 loop: CASSLSSASTDTQYF. CDR3 sequence (DNA): TGTGCCAGCAGCTTAAGTAGTGCTAGCACAGATACGCAGTATTTT. The V gene is TRBV7-8, the J gene TRBJ2-3; no definite D call. V dropped 2 bases and J dropped 0 bases, with 9 bases sitting between them. Per germline, CDR1 SGHVS and CDR2 FQNEAQ. The CDR3 is 15 residues long.

The chain links TRBV5-1 to TRBJ2-7; 7 bases map to TRBD2. V lost 1 base and J lost 4; bases outside the gene matches: 5. This CDR3 has 14 residues. Germline lookup yields CDR1 SGHRS and CDR2 YFSETQ. CDR3 in amino acids: CASSLLGDYYEQYF. In nucleotides, the CDR3 is TGCGCCAGCAGCTTGTTGGGGGACTATTACGAGCAGTACTTC.

CDR3 DNA: TGTGCCAGCAGCTACCCTAGCGCCTCGAACACCGGGGAGCTGTTTTTT. Translated: CASSYPSASNTGELFF. The rearrangement joins TRBV12-1 to TRBJ2-2; TRBD2, the D gene given by the table, was not confirmed from the DNA. TRBV12-1 is marked as a pseudogene. The CDR3 loop spans 16 amino acids.

The V gene is TRBV10-3, the J gene TRBJ1-6; TRBD1 is a possible D gene (5 bases). From germline, CDR1 is ENHRY and CDR2 SYGVKD. The CDR3 contains 14 residues. Trimming took 3 bases from V and 10 from J, leaving 13 bases between them. DNA for the CDR3: TGTGCCATCAGTGAAGCCAGGGAGGCGTCACCCCTCCACTTT. This codes for CAISEAREASPLHF.

V is TRBV11-3 and J is TRBJ2-1; weak D call: TRBD2 (5 bases). The CDR3 runs 14 residues. Germline V CDR1 and CDR2: SGHNT, YENEEA. Trimming stripped 1 base from V and 6 bases from J, with 10 bases between. This CDR3 is CASSLGPSLNEQFF. The CDR3 DNA reads as TGTGCCAGCAGCTTAGGGCCTAGCCTCAATGAGCAGTTCTTC.

The CDR3 loop is CASSYSSGGTYNEQFF. CDR3 nucleotides: TGTGCCAGCAGCTATAGCAGCGGGGGAACATACAATGAGCAGTTCTTC. V gene TRBV5-4 combines with J gene TRBJ2-1; 8 bases match TRBD2. The CDR3 covers 16 residues. Germline CDR1 and CDR2: SGHNT and YYREEE (reference sequence). Losses at the gene ends were 3 bases for V and 4 bases for J; bases not matched to a gene: 9.

This chain joins TRBV18 and TRBJ1-1, with 8 nucleotides matching TRBD1. This CDR3 region has 18 residues. J was trimmed by 0 bases and V by 4 bases; bases with no gene match: 13. The germline V gene has CDR1 KGHSH and CDR2 LQKENI. The CDR3 reads CASSLRQGSTFMNTEAFF. The CDR3, as DNA: TGTGCCAGCTCACTAAGACAGGGGAGTACCTTCATGAACACTGAAGCTTTCTTT.

The rearrangement joins TRBV27 to TRBJ1-2; D may be TRBD1 (6 bases). This CDR3 is 16 amino acids long. CDR1 and CDR2 (germline): MNHEY, SMNVEV (reference sequence). The V gene lost 5 bases and the J gene lost 6 bases, with 22 bases spanning the gap. The CDR3 reads CASSPLRISQGHGYTF. The CDR3 DNA is TGTGCCAGCAGTCCCCTTCGGATCTCCCAGGGGCATGGCTACACCTTC.

This chain joins TRBV5-8 and TRBJ2-7; 9 nucleotides match TRBD1. This CDR3 is 15 amino acids long. The J segment lost 0 bases and the V segment lost 4 bases, leaving 5 bases of the junction unmatched. The V gene's germline CDR1 is SGHTS and CDR2 YDEGEE. CDR3 DNA sequence: TGTGCCAGCAGCAGGCCGGGACAGGGCTCCTACGAGCAGTACTTC. Its translation is CASSRPGQGSYEQYF.

The J gene is TRBJ2-5, the V gene TRBV21-1; the D call in the table, TRBD1, was not verified against the DNA. TRBV21-1 is a listed pseudogene. The CDR3 contains 20 residues. The CDR3 sequence: CASSKEGRDRAKVREETQYF. The CDR3 nucleotides read TGTGCCAGCAGCAAAGAGGGGCGGGACAGGGCAAAGGTGAGGGAAGAGACCCAGTACTTC.

V and J are TRBV5-6 and TRBJ1-2; 8 nucleotides agree with TRBD1. The J segment lost 8 bases and the V segment lost 4 bases, leaving 4 bases of the junction unmatched. The length of the CDR3 is 12 residues. In germline, CDR1 is SGHDT, CDR2 YYEEEE. The CDR3 protein is CASSRTGNGYTF. As DNA, the CDR3 is TGTGCCAGCAGCCGGACAGGGAACGGCTACACCTTC.

The chain links TRBV6-4 to TRBJ1-1; no clear D gene. CDR3 length equals 14 residues. Germline V gene lookup returns CDR1 MRHNA and CDR2 SNTAGT. Deletions cut 6 bases from V and 1 base from J, with 12 bases between. The CDR3 here is CASRPNRENTEAFF. The DNA for the CDR3 is TGTGCCAGCAGGCCAAACAGAGAGAACACTGAAGCTTTCTTT.